The 5 T cell receptor beta chains given below trace back to one sample, sequenced in a study of identical twins. MiXCR was run by TCRdb on the 5' RACE reads, yielding one entry per CDR3 protein. The top ten hold about an eighth of the sample, which has about 720,000 distinct CDR3 sequences, roughly 20% seen once. These same data were also listed under a study on T cells expressing NK-cell markers.

The sample comprised PBMCs. These receptors were taken from a woman aged 18-29 years in good health.

This clonotype came up once. V is TRBV6-1 and J is TRBJ1-6; 9 bases align to TRBD1. Looked up from germline, CDR1 is MNHNS and CDR2 is SASEGT. CDR3 length: 18 amino acids. V was clipped by 4 bases and J by 5 bases; unmatched bases: 12. CDR3 bases: TGTGCCAGCAGTGTTACAGGGGGCTCCGCAGCAGATAATTCACCCCTCCACTTT. Translated: CASSVTGGSAADNSPLHF.

Only a few counts were recorded for this clonotype. The chain combines TRBV12-3 or TRBV12-4 with TRBJ2-1; D is perhaps TRBD1 or TRBD2 (5 bases each). The ends were cut back, 2 bases at V and 13 bases at J, with 18 bases in the middle. There are 14 residues in the CDR3. The CDR3 bases are TGTGCCAGCAGTTTAACTAGTGGGACCGGGAATCAGTTCTTC. It translates to CASSLTSGTGNQFF.

This chain uses TRBV15 with TRBJ2-6; the match to TRBD1 covers 7 bases. CDR1 and CDR2 (germline): LNHNV, YYDKDF (reference sequence). The CDR3 consists of 17 residues. Trimming took 2 bases from V and 2 from J; bases not matched to a gene: 6. CDR3 coding DNA: TGTGCCACCAGCAGATTATTGACAGGGCCTGGGGCCAACGTCCTGACTTTC. Protein product: CATSRLLTGPGANVLTF.

This clonotype has a handful of counts. The chain carries TRBV5-1 and TRBJ2-7; 15 bases map to TRBD2. There are 17 residues in the CDR3. The germline V gene encodes CDR1 SGHRS and CDR2 YFSETQ. V was pared by 3 bases and J by 6 bases, with 10 bases of the junction left unmatched. The CDR3 DNA sequence: TGCGCCAGCAGCTCCGGACTAGCGGGGGGGCTTCCGCTCGAGCAGTACTTC. Translation: CASSSGLAGGLPLEQYF.

This clonotype was seen a handful of times. The chain couples TRBV12-3 or TRBV12-4 to TRBJ2-7; 14 bases fit TRBD2. There are 17 residues in the CDR3. J was trimmed by 4 bases and V by 3 bases; bases with no gene match: 8. The CDR3 DNA reads TGTGCCAGCAGTTTCTCGACTAGCGGGAGGGTAAGATACGAGCAGTACTTC. This codes for CASSFSTSGRVRYEQYF.